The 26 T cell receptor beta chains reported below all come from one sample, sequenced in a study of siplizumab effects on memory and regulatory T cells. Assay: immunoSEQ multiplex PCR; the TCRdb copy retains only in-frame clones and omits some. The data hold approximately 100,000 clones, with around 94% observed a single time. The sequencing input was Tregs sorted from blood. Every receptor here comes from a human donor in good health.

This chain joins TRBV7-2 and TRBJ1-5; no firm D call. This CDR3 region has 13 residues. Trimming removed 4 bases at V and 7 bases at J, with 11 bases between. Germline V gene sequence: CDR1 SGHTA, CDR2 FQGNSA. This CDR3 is CASSSYQRQPQHF. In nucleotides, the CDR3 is TGTGCCAGCAGCTCATATCAGAGGCAGCCCCAGCATTTT.

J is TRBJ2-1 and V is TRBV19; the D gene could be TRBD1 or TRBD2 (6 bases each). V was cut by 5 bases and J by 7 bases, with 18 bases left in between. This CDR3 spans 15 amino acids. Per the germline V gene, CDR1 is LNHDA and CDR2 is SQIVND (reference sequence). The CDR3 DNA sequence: TGTGCCAGTAGTCCCCGTGGGGGGCTCGGGAATGAGCAGTTCTTC. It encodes CASSPRGGLGNEQFF. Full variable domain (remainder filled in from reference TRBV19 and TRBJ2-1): DGGITQSPKYLFRKEGQNVTLSCEQNLNHDAMYWYRQDPGQGLRLIYYSQIVNDFQKGDIAEGYSVSREKKESFPLTVTSAQKNPTAFYLCASSPRGGLGNEQFFGPGTRLTVL.

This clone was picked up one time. The CDR3: CASSTGQRTYNEQFF. The CDR3 region has the DNA TGTGCCAGTAGTACGGGACAGCGAACCTACAATGAGCAGTTCTTC. The V call is TRBV19, the J call TRBJ2-1, with 7 bases lining up with TRBD1. The CDR3 is 15 amino acids. The germline gives CDR1 LNHDA, CDR2 SQIVND (reference sequence). Trimming at V came to 4 bases and at J to 2 bases, leaving 5 bases not matched to a gene.

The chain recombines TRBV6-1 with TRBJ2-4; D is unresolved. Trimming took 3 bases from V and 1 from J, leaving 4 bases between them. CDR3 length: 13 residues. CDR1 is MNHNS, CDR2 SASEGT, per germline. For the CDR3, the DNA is TGTGCCAGCAGTGATTTTGCCAAAAACATTCAGTACTTC. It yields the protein CASSDFAKNIQYF.

The CDR3 sequence: CASSLTGRGANQPQHF. The CDR3 DNA reads TGCGCCAGCAGCTTGACAGGTCGGGGAGCTAATCAGCCCCAGCATTTT. The chain has TRBV5-1 and TRBJ1-5; possible D gene TRBD1, 5 bases. This CDR3 region has 16 residues. CDR1 SGHRS and CDR2 YFSETQ come from the germline V gene. V lost 1 base and J lost 4, with 15 bases in between.

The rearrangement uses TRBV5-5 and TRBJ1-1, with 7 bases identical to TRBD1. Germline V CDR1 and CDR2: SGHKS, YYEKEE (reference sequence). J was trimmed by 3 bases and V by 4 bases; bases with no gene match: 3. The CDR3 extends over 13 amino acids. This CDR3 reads CASSQGQYTEAFF. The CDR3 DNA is TGTGCCAGCAGCCAGGGACAGTACACTGAAGCTTTCTTT.

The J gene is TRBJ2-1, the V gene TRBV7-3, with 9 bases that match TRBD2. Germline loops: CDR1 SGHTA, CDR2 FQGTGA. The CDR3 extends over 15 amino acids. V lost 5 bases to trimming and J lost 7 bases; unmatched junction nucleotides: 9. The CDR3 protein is CASSPYSGSFNEQFF. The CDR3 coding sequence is TGTGCCAGCAGCCCCTATAGCGGGAGTTTTAATGAGCAGTTCTTC.

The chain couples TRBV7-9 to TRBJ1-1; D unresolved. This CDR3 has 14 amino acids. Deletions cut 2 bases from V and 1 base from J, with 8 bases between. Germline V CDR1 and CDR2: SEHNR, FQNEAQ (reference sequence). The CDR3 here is CASSLRAENTEAFF. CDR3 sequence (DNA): TGTGCCAGCAGCTTAAGAGCGGAGAACACTGAAGCTTTCTTT. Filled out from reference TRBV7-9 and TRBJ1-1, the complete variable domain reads DTGVSQNPRHKITKRGQNVTFRCDPISEHNRLYWYRQTLGQGPEFLTYFQNEAQLEKSRLLSDRFSAERPKGSFSTLEIQRTEQGDSAMYLCASSLRAENTEAFFGQGTRLTVV.

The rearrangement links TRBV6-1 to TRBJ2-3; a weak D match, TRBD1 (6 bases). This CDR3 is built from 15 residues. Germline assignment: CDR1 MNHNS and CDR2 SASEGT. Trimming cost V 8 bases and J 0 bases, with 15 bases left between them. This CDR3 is CASEPGTLSTDTQYF. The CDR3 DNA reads TGTGCCAGCGAGCCAGGGACACTTAGCACAGATACGCAGTATTTT.

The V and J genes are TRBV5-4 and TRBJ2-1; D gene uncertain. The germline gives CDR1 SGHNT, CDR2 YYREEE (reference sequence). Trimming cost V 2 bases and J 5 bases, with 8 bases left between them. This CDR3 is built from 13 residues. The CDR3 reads CASSFGGNNEQFF. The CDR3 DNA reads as TGTGCCAGCAGCTTCGGCGGAAACAATGAGCAGTTCTTC.

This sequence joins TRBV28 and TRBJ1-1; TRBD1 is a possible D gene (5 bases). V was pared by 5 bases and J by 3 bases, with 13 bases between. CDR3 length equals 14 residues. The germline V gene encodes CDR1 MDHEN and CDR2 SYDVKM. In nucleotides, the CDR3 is TGTGCCAGCAGTAGACAGAGTCGCTACACTGAAGCTTTCTTT. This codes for CASSRQSRYTEAFF.

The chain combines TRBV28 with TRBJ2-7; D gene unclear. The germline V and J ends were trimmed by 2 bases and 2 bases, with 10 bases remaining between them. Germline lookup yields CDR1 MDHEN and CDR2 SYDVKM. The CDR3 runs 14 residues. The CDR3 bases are TGTGCCAGCAGTTTACCGGACGTCGCCTACGAGCAGTACTTC. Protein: CASSLPDVAYEQYF.

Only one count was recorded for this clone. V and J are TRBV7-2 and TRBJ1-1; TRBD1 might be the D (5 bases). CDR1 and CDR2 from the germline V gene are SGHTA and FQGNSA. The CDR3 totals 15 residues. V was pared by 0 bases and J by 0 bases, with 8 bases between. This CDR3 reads CASSLATAMNTEAFF. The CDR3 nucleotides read TGTGCCAGCAGCTTAGCGACAGCGATGAACACTGAAGCTTTCTTT.

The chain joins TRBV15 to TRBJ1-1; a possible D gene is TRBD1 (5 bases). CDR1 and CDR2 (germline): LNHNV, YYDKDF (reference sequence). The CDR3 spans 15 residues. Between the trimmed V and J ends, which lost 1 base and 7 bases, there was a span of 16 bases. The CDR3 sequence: CATSRGGGGFDEAFF. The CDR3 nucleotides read TGTGCCACCAGCAGAGGCGGGGGAGGGTTCGATGAAGCTTTCTTT. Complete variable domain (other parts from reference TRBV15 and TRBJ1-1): DAMVIQNPRYQVTQFGKPVTLSCSQTLNHNVMYWYQQKSSQAPKLLFHYYDKDFNNEADTPDNFQSRRPNTSFCFLDIRSPGLGDTAMYLCATSRGGGGFDEAFFGQGTRLTVV.

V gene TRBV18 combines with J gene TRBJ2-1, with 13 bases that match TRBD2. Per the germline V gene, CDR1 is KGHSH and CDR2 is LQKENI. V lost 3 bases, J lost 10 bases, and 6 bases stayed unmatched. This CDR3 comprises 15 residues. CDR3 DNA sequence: TGTGCCAGCTCACCTCCGGGACTAGCGGGAAAAGAGCAGTTCTTC. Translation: CASSPPGLAGKEQFF. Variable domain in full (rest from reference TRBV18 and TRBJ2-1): NAGVMQNPRHLVRRRGQEARLRCSPMKGHSHVYWYRQLPEEGLKFMVYLQKENIIDESGMPKERFSAEFPKEGPSILRIQQVVRGDSAAYFCASSPPGLAGKEQFFGPGTRLTVL.

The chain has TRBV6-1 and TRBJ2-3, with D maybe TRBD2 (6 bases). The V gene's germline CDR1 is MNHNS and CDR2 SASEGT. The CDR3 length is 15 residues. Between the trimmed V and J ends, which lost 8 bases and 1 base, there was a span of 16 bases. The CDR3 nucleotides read TGTGCCAGCGGGGGTTGGCGGGGTGGCACAGATACGCAGTATTTT. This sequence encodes CASGGWRGGTDTQYF.

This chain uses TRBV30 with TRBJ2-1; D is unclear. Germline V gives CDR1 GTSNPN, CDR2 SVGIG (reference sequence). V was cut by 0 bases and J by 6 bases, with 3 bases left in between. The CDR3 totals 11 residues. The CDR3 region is CAWSVVNEQFF. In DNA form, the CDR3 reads TGTGCCTGGAGTGTGGTCAATGAGCAGTTCTTC.

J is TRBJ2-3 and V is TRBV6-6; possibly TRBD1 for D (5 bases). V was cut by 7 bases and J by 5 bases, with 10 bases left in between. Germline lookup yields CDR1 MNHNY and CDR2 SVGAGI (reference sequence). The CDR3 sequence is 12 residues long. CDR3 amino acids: CASKPQGDTQYF. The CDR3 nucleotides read TGTGCCAGCAAACCTCAGGGAGATACGCAGTATTTT.

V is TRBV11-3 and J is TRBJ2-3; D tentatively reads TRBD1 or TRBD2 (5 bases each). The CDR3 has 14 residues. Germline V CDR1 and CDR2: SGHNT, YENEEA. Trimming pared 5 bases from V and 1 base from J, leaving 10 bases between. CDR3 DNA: TGTGCCAGCAGCCACGGGGCTCGCACAGATACGCAGTATTTT. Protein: CASSHGARTDTQYF.

This CDR3 reads CASRASNHEQYF. CDR3 coding DNA: TGTGCCAGCCGGGCTAGCAACCACGAGCAGTACTTC. V usage is TRBV6-1 and J usage is TRBJ2-7; the D gene is possibly TRBD2 (5 bases). CDR3 length equals 12 residues. V shed 8 bases and J shed 5 bases, with 13 bases lying between them. Germline CDR1 MNHNS, CDR2 SASEGT.

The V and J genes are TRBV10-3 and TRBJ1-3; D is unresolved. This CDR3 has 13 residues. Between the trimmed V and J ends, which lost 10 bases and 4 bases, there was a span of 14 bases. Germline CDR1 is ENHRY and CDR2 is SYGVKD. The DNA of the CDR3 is TGTGCCACTAACGGAGGGAGGGGAAACACCATATATTTT. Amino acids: CATNGGRGNTIYF.

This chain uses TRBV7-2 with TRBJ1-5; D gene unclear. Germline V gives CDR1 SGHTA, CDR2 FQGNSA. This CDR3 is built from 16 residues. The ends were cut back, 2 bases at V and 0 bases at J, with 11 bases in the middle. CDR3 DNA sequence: TGTGCCAGCAGCTTATGGGGAATGAATAGCAATCAGCCCCAGCATTTT. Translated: CASSLWGMNSNQPQHF. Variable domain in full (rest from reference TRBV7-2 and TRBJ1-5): GAGVSQSPSNKVTEKGKDVELRCDPISGHTALYWYRQSLGQGLEFLIYFQGNSAPDKSGLPSDRFSAERTGGSVSTLTIQRTQQEDSAVYLCASSLWGMNSNQPQHFGDGTRLSIL.

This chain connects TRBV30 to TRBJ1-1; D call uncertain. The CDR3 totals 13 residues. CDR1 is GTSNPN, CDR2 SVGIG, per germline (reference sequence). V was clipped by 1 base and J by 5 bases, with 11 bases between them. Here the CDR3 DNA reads TGTGCCTGGAGTGCCCGGAGACGGACTGAAGCTTTCTTT. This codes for CAWSARRRTEAFF.

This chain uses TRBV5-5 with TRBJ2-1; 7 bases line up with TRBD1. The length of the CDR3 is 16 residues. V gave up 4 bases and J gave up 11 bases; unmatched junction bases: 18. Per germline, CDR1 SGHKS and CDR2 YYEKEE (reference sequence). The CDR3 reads CASSLQTDSGTAQQFF. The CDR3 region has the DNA TGTGCCAGCAGCCTGCAAACTGACTCTGGGACAGCTCAGCAGTTCTTC.

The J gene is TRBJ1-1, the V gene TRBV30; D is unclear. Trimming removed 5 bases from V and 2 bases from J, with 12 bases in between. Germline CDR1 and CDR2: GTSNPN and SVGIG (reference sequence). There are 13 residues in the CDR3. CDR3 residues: CAWERTDNTEAFF. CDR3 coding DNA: TGTGCCTGGGAACGGACGGACAACACTGAAGCTTTCTTT.

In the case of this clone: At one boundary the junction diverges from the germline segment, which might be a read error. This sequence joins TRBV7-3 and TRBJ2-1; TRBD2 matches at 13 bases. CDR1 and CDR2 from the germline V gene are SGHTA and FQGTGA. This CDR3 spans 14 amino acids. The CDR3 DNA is TGTGCCAGCAGCCTAACCGGGACTAGCGGGGCGCAGTTCTTC. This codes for CASSLTGTSGAQFF.